The 21 T cell receptor beta chains below come from one sample, sequenced in a study of Ad26.COV2.S vaccination and SARS-CoV-2 variants. Treatment: roughly 18 received Ad26.COV2.S at low or high dose, single or two shots; 5 received placebo; per-sample allocation not given. Sampling took place 63 days after the first vaccine or placebo injection. Sequencing was performed with immunoSEQ multiplex PCR; in TCRdb, only in-frame clones are kept and a portion is missing. The data contain hundreds of thousands of clones, roughly 87% of them seen just once; the ten biggest clones take up 3.4%. Sequenced material: peripheral blood, taken in a trial of Ad26.COV2.S vaccine versus placebo. The source is a person aged 18-60 years who received the Ad26.COV2.S COVID-19 vaccine or a placebo.

The V call is TRBV19, the J call TRBJ2-1; D call uncertain. In germline, CDR1 is LNHDA, CDR2 SQIVND (reference sequence). Trimming took 0 bases from V and 0 from J, leaving 6 bases between them. The CDR3 covers 15 residues. The CDR3 DNA reads as TGTGCCAGTAGTATAGAGGGCAGCTCCTACAATGAGCAGTTCTTC. Translated: CASSIEGSSYNEQFF. Variable domain in full (rest from reference TRBV19 and TRBJ2-1): DGGITQSPKYLFRKEGQNVTLSCEQNLNHDAMYWYRQDPGQGLRLIYYSQIVNDFQKGDIAEGYSVSREKKESFPLTVTSAQKNPTAFYLCASSIEGSSYNEQFFGPGTRLTVL.

This chain joins TRBV10-1 and TRBJ1-6; D perhaps matches TRBD1 (6 bases). This CDR3 has 17 amino acids. CDR1 and CDR2 (germline): WNHNN, SYGVQD (reference sequence). V was shortened by 5 bases and J by 9 bases, with 23 bases between the two germline ends. The CDR3 nucleotides read TGCGCCAGCAGTACGTTCTCCGGACAGCCGATGGCTTCACCCCTCCACTTT. Encoded protein: CASSTFSGQPMASPLHF.

V usage is TRBV12-3 or TRBV12-4 and J usage is TRBJ1-5, with D maybe TRBD1 (5 bases). The length of the CDR3 is 13 residues. V was clipped by 8 bases and J by 6 bases, with 14 bases between them. Here the CDR3 reads CASRLGGFQPQHF. CDR3 coding DNA: TGTGCCAGCCGGTTGGGGGGATTTCAGCCCCAGCATTTT.

This clone was detected a few times. The chain uses TRBV6-2 or TRBV6-3 and TRBJ1-1; no reliable D call. The CDR3 runs to 13 residues. V gave up 3 bases and J gave up 1 base, with 6 bases separating them. Germline V CDR1 and CDR2: MNHEY, SVGEGT. CDR3 loop: CASSYVENTEAFF. The CDR3 DNA reads TGTGCCAGCAGTTATGTTGAGAACACTGAAGCTTTCTTT.

The rearrangement links TRBV10-3 to TRBJ2-5; tentatively, D is TRBD2 (6 bases). CDR1 is ENHRY and CDR2 is SYGVKD in the germline V gene. V was shortened by 2 bases and J by 4 bases, with 14 bases between the two germline ends. CDR3 length equals 15 residues. In DNA form, the CDR3 reads TGTGCCATCAGTGAGAGGGGAGGAGGGATAGAGACCCAGTACTTC. This translates into CAISERGGGIETQYF.

On this clone itself: This same CDR3 is encoded by further DNA sequences in the sample. The chain is built from TRBV6-4 and TRBJ1-1; D is possibly TRBD1 (5 bases). This CDR3 region has 13 residues. Germline values: CDR1 MRHNA, CDR2 SNTAGT. V gave up 4 bases and J gave up 1 base, with 7 bases separating them. The CDR3 nucleotides are TGTGCCAGCAGTGCTGGGGGGAACACTGAAGCTTTCTTT. The encoded protein is CASSAGGNTEAFF.

The chain employs TRBV18 and TRBJ1-5; 9 positions agree with TRBD1. This CDR3 is 17 amino acids long. The junction had 7 bases not matched to a gene; V was cut back by 3 bases and J by 1 base. Germline CDR1 reads KGHSH; CDR2 reads LQKENI. Here the CDR3 reads CASSPDRGVESNQPQHF. DNA of the CDR3: TGTGCCAGCTCACCGGACAGGGGAGTAGAGAGCAATCAGCCCCAGCATTTT.

The DNA for the CDR3 is TGTGCCAGCAGTGGGGGAGCGGGCAAAGGCTACACCTTC. This gives the protein CASSGGAGKGYTF. The chain uses TRBV12-3 or TRBV12-4 and TRBJ1-2; possible D gene TRBD1, 5 bases. Trimming stripped 5 bases from V and 8 bases from J, with 15 bases between. This CDR3 is 13 amino acids long.

The chain joins TRBV5-4 to TRBJ1-1; D not resolved. Trimming pared 4 bases from V and 4 bases from J, leaving 14 bases between. The germline V gene encodes CDR1 SGHNT and CDR2 YYREEE (reference sequence). The CDR3 covers 14 residues. In DNA form, the CDR3 reads TGTGCCAGCAGCAATTCCTTTCGGTCCACTGAAGCTTTCTTT. Residues: CASSNSFRSTEAFF.

Details on this clone: Other nucleotide sequences in the sample specify the same CDR3. J is TRBJ1-1 and V is TRBV6-5; 8 nucleotides agree with TRBD1. V lost 0 bases, J lost 1 base, and 1 base stayed unmatched. Germline CDR1 and CDR2: MNHEY and SVGAGI. The CDR3 is 15 amino acids. CDR3 sequence: CASSYSGTGNTEAFF. The CDR3 DNA reads TGTGCCAGCAGTTACTCCGGGACAGGGAACACTGAAGCTTTCTTT.

This chain links TRBV19 with TRBJ2-4, with 7 nucleotides matching TRBD1. CDR3 length: 13 residues. Trimming cost V 8 bases and J 3 bases; bases outside gene matches: 4. Germline assignment: CDR1 LNHDA and CDR2 SQIVND (reference sequence). The CDR3 sequence: CASGWDSKNIQYF. As DNA, the CDR3 is TGTGCCAGTGGATGGGACAGCAAAAACATTCAGTACTTC.

This chain links TRBV5-8 with TRBJ1-1; D gene ambiguous. Trimming pared 6 bases from V and 1 base from J, leaving 16 bases between. The CDR3 length is 15 residues. CDR1 and CDR2 (germline): SGHTS, YDEGEE. CDR3 region: CASTSFVGENTEAFF. CDR3 DNA sequence: TGTGCCAGCACCTCCTTTGTGGGCGAGAACACTGAAGCTTTCTTT.

CDR3 residues: CSVTSGGNTGELFF. CDR3 bases: TGCAGCGTTACAAGTGGGGGGAACACCGGGGAGCTGTTTTTT. The rearrangement uses TRBV29-1 and TRBJ2-2, with D possibly being TRBD1 or TRBD2 (5 bases each). V was clipped by 5 bases and J by 1 base, with 11 bases between them. Germline V gene lookup returns CDR1 SQVTM and CDR2 ANQGSEA. The CDR3 contains 14 residues.

V is TRBV3-1 (or the pseudogene TRBV3-2) and J is TRBJ2-7; TRBD1 aligns across 7 bases. This CDR3 is 16 amino acids long. With 5 bases clipped from V and 0 bases from J, the junction kept 10 bases outside the gene matches. In germline, CDR1 is LGHDT, CDR2 YNNKEL (reference sequence). Written as DNA, the CDR3 is TGTGCCAGCAGCAACTTGCCGGGACAGAGCTCCTACGAGCAGTACTTC. Amino acid sequence: CASSNLPGQSSYEQYF.

The V call is TRBV27, the J call TRBJ2-1, with D possibly matching TRBD2 (7 bases). Looked up from germline, CDR1 is MNHEY and CDR2 is SMNVEV (reference sequence). The germline V and J ends were trimmed by 8 bases and 4 bases, with 9 bases remaining between them. CDR3 size: 12 residues. CDR3 loop: CASGGAYNEQFF. The CDR3 DNA is TGTGCCAGCGGGGGGGCTTACAATGAGCAGTTCTTC.

The chain employs TRBV29-1 and TRBJ2-7; weak D call: TRBD1 (6 bases). The length of the CDR3 is 15 residues. V lost 6 bases and J 2 bases, leaving 20 bases between the germline ends. Germline values: CDR1 SQVTM, CDR2 ANQGSEA. The CDR3 region is CSVGPEQGWPYEQYF. The CDR3 coding sequence is TGCAGCGTGGGCCCTGAACAGGGTTGGCCCTACGAGCAGTACTTC.

The CDR3 DNA is TGTGCCAGCAGCAAATACACAGGGGGTAGTTCTGGGGCCAACGTCCTGACTTTC. It specifies CASSKYTGGSSGANVLTF. The chain employs TRBV27 and TRBJ2-6; 8 bases are shared with TRBD1. V was pared by 6 bases and J by 1 base, with 11 bases of the junction left unmatched. From germline, CDR1 is MNHEY and CDR2 SMNVEV (reference sequence). The CDR3 has 18 residues.

This chain connects TRBV9 to TRBJ2-3; weak D call: TRBD1 (5 bases). This CDR3 comprises 14 residues. Trimming cost V 0 bases and J 3 bases, with 8 bases left between them. Germline V lookup: CDR1 SGDLS, CDR2 YYNGEE. CDR3 amino acids: CASSVVGETDTQYF. The CDR3 DNA reads as TGTGCCAGCAGCGTAGTAGGGGAAACAGATACGCAGTATTTT.

V gene TRBV27 combines with J gene TRBJ2-3; 12 bases are a match to TRBD2. This CDR3 spans 15 amino acids. V lost 2 bases, J lost 6 bases, and 3 bases stayed unmatched. Germline CDR1 MNHEY, CDR2 SMNVEV (reference sequence). CDR3 nucleotides: TGTGCCAGCAGTTTACTAGCGGGGGGGCCTGATACGCAGTATTTT. Translated, it gives CASSLLAGGPDTQYF.

A single count supports this clone. The chain is built from TRBV7-2 and TRBJ1-1, with D tentatively TRBD1 (5 bases). The germline V gene encodes CDR1 SGHTA and CDR2 FQGNSA. The CDR3 has 13 residues. V was pared by 4 bases and J by 3 bases, with 9 bases between. The CDR3 coding sequence is TGTGCCAGCAGCTGGGACCGCGACACTGAAGCTTTCTTT. It specifies CASSWDRDTEAFF.

This chain links TRBV5-1 with TRBJ1-6; D is undetermined. This CDR3 comprises 15 residues. V lost 0 bases and J lost 7, with 11 bases in between. In germline, CDR1 is SGHRS, CDR2 YFSETQ. The DNA for the CDR3 is TGCGCCAGCAGCTTGGAGACACGGACGAATTCACCCCTCCACTTT. Amino acid sequence: CASSLETRTNSPLHF.